The T cell receptor beta chain under discussion was sequenced for a study of cytomegalovirus exposure and HLA in healthy donors. Study-level findings and limits: Earlier results showed most TCR beta V segments being productive about 87% or about 30% of the time. Later analysis identified several of the most significant clusters that appeared linked to common viral pathogens. In the analysis, some V segments, TRBV6-2 and TRBV6-3 included, were excluded as indistinguishable.

About this clone: No antigen is known for it.

Vbeta (60) and Jbeta (13) primers were used in the PCR. Using immunoSEQ multiplex PCR, the repertoire was profiled, and TCRdb retains in-frame clones only, with some absent. The data show approximately 160,000 clones, with 80% to 90% seen just once and about 0.77% held by the top ten. Germline values: CDR1 SGHTA, CDR2 FQGNSA. V lost 1 base to trimming and J lost 0 bases, with 6 bases between them. CDR3 length: 14 residues. The sequence was obtained from a woman aged 18-30 years in good health and CMV-seronegative. Source material: PBMCs. This rearrangement joins TRBV7-2 to TRBJ1-1; D is ambiguous. CDR3 region: CASSLGNLNTEAFF. CDR3 sequence (DNA): TGTGCCAGCAGCTTAGGAAACTTGAACACTGAAGCTTTCTTT.